This record concerns one TCR beta chain sequence. Treatment described: about 20 received Ad26.COV2.S at low or high dose, single or two shots; about 5 received placebo; per-sample allocation not given. Day 63 after the first injection of vaccine or placebo was the sampling time. The entry originates in a study of Ad26.COV2.S vaccination and SARS-CoV-2 variants. TCRdb keeps only in-frame clones here, not all; method: immunoSEQ multiplex PCR. Seen here are some 320,000 clones, 85% observed once, and the top ten hold 2.1%. The sample here was peripheral blood, taken in a trial of Ad26.COV2.S vaccine versus placebo. The receptor comes from a person between 18 and 60 years old who received the Ad26.COV2.S COVID-19 vaccine or a placebo.

CDR3 amino acids: CASSQDREKNYGYTF. The CDR3 coding sequence is TGCGCCAGCAGCCAAGACCGCGAGAAGAACTATGGCTACACCTTC. The chain is built from TRBV4-1 and TRBJ1-2; unclear D gene. The CDR3 covers 15 residues. The germline V gene has CDR1 MGHRA and CDR2 YSYEKL. V was pared by 0 bases and J by 2 bases, with 10 bases between.